A selection of T cell receptor beta chains follows, all from one sample in a study of circulating tumor DNA in untreated peripheral T-cell lymphoma. Data came from immunoSEQ multiplex PCR; TCRdb stores just in-frame clones and leaves some out. The data hold 7,000 or so clones, with roughly 80% observed a single time. Sequenced sample: tumor tissue. The receptors derive from a human donor with peripheral T-cell lymphoma. CDR3s include the opening cysteine and the closing phenylalanine or tryptophan. Fields, in order: V gene, D gene, J gene, clone size, CDR3 DNA, CDR3 protein. The D gene is left open where the match is weak. Only some rows state a clone size, as once, few, many or a class for expanded clones.

v_call: TRBV29-1
d_call: TRBD1
j_call: TRBJ1-2
clone_size: few
cdr3_nt: TGCAGCGTTGACGAGAACCAGGGGGCTTATGGCTACACCTTC
cdr3_aa: CSVDENQGAYGYTF

v_call: TRBV30
d_call: TRBD1
j_call: TRBJ1-2
clone_size: .
cdr3_nt: TGTGCCTGGACGCACACAGGGGGCCACTATGGCTACACCTTC
cdr3_aa: CAWTHTGGHYGYTF

v_call: TRBV6-8
d_call: TRBD1
j_call: TRBJ1-4
clone_size: .
cdr3_nt: TGTGCCAGCAGTTCGGGACAGCCGGGGGAAAAACTGTTTTTT
cdr3_aa: CASSSGQPGEKLFF

v_call: TRBV6-8
d_call: TRBD1
j_call: TRBJ1-2
clone_size: .
cdr3_nt: TGTGCCAGCAGTTACCAGGGGGCGGTTGGCTACACCTTC
cdr3_aa: CASSYQGAVGYTF

v_call: TRBV9
d_call: .
j_call: TRBJ2-7
clone_size: .
cdr3_nt: TGTGCCAGCAGCTATAGCTACGACAGTCACTACGAGCAGTACTTC
cdr3_aa: CASSYSYDSHYEQYF

v_call: TRBV4-1
d_call: .
j_call: TRBJ1-1
clone_size: .
cdr3_nt: TGCGCCAGCAGCCAAGATCGCGGGGGGCTCGGTGAAGCTTTCTTT
cdr3_aa: CASSQDRGGLGEAFF

v_call: TRBV19
d_call: .
j_call: TRBJ1-5
clone_size: .
cdr3_nt: TGTGCCAGTAGTATAGCCACCAGGTCTTATAGCAATCAGCCCCAGCATTTT
cdr3_aa: CASSIATRSYSNQPQHF

v_call: TRBV5-1
d_call: TRBD1
j_call: TRBJ1-4
clone_size: .
cdr3_nt: TGCGCCAGCAGCGAAGGACAGGGGAGGGTTCGGGAAAAACTGTTTTTT
cdr3_aa: CASSEGQGRVREKLFF

v_call: TRBV18
d_call: .
j_call: TRBJ2-7
clone_size: .
cdr3_nt: TGTGCCAGCTCACCACAAGGGTTTGTCGAGCAGTACTTC
cdr3_aa: CASSPQGFVEQYF

v_call: TRBV30
d_call: .
j_call: TRBJ1-5
clone_size: .
cdr3_nt: TGTGCCTGGAGACAGGGAGATCAGCCCCAGCATTTT
cdr3_aa: CAWRQGDQPQHF

v_call: TRBV1
d_call: .
j_call: TRBJ1-5
clone_size: .
cdr3_nt: TGCGCCAGCAGCCAAACAGGGGGATCCAATCAGCCCCAGCATTTT
cdr3_aa: CASSQTGGSNQPQHF

v_call: TRBV6-8
d_call: .
j_call: TRBJ1-2
clone_size: once
cdr3_nt: TGTGCCAGCCTAACGCAGGGGTTGTCTCGACTCTTC
cdr3_aa: CASLTQGLSRLF

v_call: TRBV6-8
d_call: .
j_call: TRBJ1-2
clone_size: .
cdr3_nt: TGTGCCAGCAGTCAAGGGATTGTTGCTGGCTACACCTTC
cdr3_aa: CASSQGIVAGYTF

v_call: TRBV14
d_call: .
j_call: TRBJ2-3
clone_size: .
cdr3_nt: TGTGCCAGCAGCCAAGATCTAAGCCCCACAGATACGCAGTATTTT
cdr3_aa: CASSQDLSPTDTQYF

v_call: TRBV11-3
d_call: .
j_call: TRBJ2-5
clone_size: .
cdr3_nt: TGTGCCAGCAGCGTGGGACTCGGCTTCCAAGAGACCCAGTACTTC
cdr3_aa: CASSVGLGFQETQYF

v_call: TRBV19
d_call: .
j_call: TRBJ1-5
clone_size: .
cdr3_nt: TGTGCCAGTAGACTCTATGGGGGAACCGATCAGCCCCAGCATTTT
cdr3_aa: CASRLYGGTDQPQHF

v_call: TRBV15
d_call: TRBD1
j_call: TRBJ1-1
clone_size: .
cdr3_nt: TGTGCCACCAGCGGACGGGACAGGGGAGGAATGAACACTGAAGCTTTCTTT
cdr3_aa: CATSGRDRGGMNTEAFF

v_call: TRBV19
d_call: .
j_call: TRBJ2-7
clone_size: .
cdr3_nt: TGTGCCAGTAGTATAGGCGAGGGTACCTACGAGCAGTACTTC
cdr3_aa: CASSIGEGTYEQYF

v_call: TRBV5-1
d_call: TRBD2
j_call: TRBJ2-5
clone_size: .
cdr3_nt: TGCGCCAGCAGCTTTAGCGGGCTCCAAGAGACCCAGTACTTC
cdr3_aa: CASSFSGLQETQYF

v_call: TRBV10-2
d_call: TRBD2
j_call: TRBJ2-3
clone_size: .
cdr3_nt: TGCGTCAGCAGTCTCACTAGCGGGGCAGCAGATACGCAGTATTTT
cdr3_aa: CVSSLTSGAADTQYF

v_call: TRBV28
d_call: .
j_call: TRBJ2-1
clone_size: .
cdr3_nt: TGTGCCAGCAGTGATGGTGGGCCCTACAATGAGCAGTTCTTC
cdr3_aa: CASSDGGPYNEQFF

v_call: TRBV29-1
d_call: .
j_call: TRBJ2-7
clone_size: .
cdr3_nt: TGCAGCGTTGAAGGTCCCGCAGGGCCCTACGAGCAATACTTC
cdr3_aa: CSVEGPAGPYEQYF

v_call: TRBV6-8
d_call: TRBD1
j_call: TRBJ2-1
clone_size: .
cdr3_nt: TGTGCCATCAGTGTAGGACAGGGGGCTAATGAGCAGTTCTTC
cdr3_aa: CAISVGQGANEQFF

v_call: TRBV6-8
d_call: .
j_call: TRBJ1-1
clone_size: .
cdr3_nt: TGTGCCAGCAGTTCTCAGGAGGGGGGCACTGAAGCTTTCTTT
cdr3_aa: CASSSQEGGTEAFF

v_call: TRBV28
d_call: .
j_call: TRBJ1-1
clone_size: .
cdr3_nt: TGTGCCAGCAGTCTAGACAATCCTTGGGATGAAGCTTTCTTT
cdr3_aa: CASSLDNPWDEAFF

v_call: TRBV19
d_call: .
j_call: TRBJ1-1
clone_size: .
cdr3_nt: TGTGCCAGTAGTATACTGGGGTGGACTGAAGCTTTCTTT
cdr3_aa: CASSILGWTEAFF

v_call: TRBV6-8
d_call: .
j_call: TRBJ1-5
clone_size: .
cdr3_nt: TGTGCCACCAGAGGGGGTACTCTCAATCAGCCCCAGCATTTT
cdr3_aa: CATRGGTLNQPQHF